This TCR beta chain was identified in a study of graft-versus-host responses after intestinal transplantation. Study-wide context: Multivisceral, liver-intestinal, or isolated intestinal grafts went to recipients. Recipients uniformly received anti-thymocyte globulin induction, followed by tacrolimus and steroids for approximately 3 years. General observations from the study: GvH clones appeared in recipient marrow, some first in ileum or blood. HvG clone declines early post-transplant were associated with peak circulating GvH levels.

TCRdb's table, derived via immunoSEQ multiplex PCR, lists solely in-frame clones and lacks some. The sample carries just under 50,000 clones, 70% to 85% recorded once. As to this clone: Antigen specificity is unknown.

This clonotype was obtained from a human donor who was the organ donor for an intestinal transplant. Sequencing was performed on unstimulated CD4+ T cells sorted from spleen or lymph node cells, taken before transplant.

This CDR3 is CASSELSSGQTYGYTF. The CDR3 bases are TGTGCCAGCAGTGAATTAAGTTCGGGACAGACCTATGGCTACACCTTC. The chain links TRBV6-1 to TRBJ1-2, with TRBD1 matching 7 bases. CDR3 size: 16 residues. Germline loops: CDR1 MNHNS, CDR2 SASEGT. The ends lost 2 bases at V and 4 bases at J; junction bases unmatched: 10.